The sequence of this T cell receptor (beta chain) was determined in a study of cytomegalovirus exposure and HLA in healthy donors. Unmatched junction bases numbered 8, after V lost 10 bases and J lost 6 bases. The CDR3 has 13 residues. From germline, CDR1 is SEHNR and CDR2 FQNEAQ (reference sequence). Broader study findings: Most TCR beta V segments were productive about 90% or about 30% of the time in an earlier analysis.

This clone was found once. What it recognizes is unknown. The PCR used 60 Vbeta and 13 Jbeta primers. TCRdb's copy holds only in-frame clones and misses some; the assay was immunoSEQ multiplex PCR. The data hold 120,000 or so clones, with approximately 80% observed a single time. This clonotype was sampled from a young man in good health and CMV-seronegative. The source material was PBMCs. V is TRBV7-9 and J is TRBJ2-1, with 8 bases aligning to TRBD1. CDR3 DNA: TGTGCCAACTCGGACAGGGCGCCCAATGAGCAGTTCTTC. This translates into CANSDRAPNEQFF. The full variable domain, its missing parts supplied by reference TRBV7-9 and TRBJ2-1, is DTGVSQNPRHKITKRGQNVTFRCDPISEHNRLYWYRQTLGQGPEFLTYFQNEAQLEKSRLLSDRFSAERPKGSFSTLEIQRTEQGDSAMYLCANSDRAPNEQFFGPGTRLTVL.